The 13 T cell receptor beta chains below all came from one sample that was sequenced in a study of OX40 agonist ivuxolimab in advanced cancers. Using immunoSEQ multiplex PCR, the repertoire was profiled, and TCRdb retains in-frame clones only, with some absent. The data show approximately 80,000 clones, roughly 84% seen once. Specimen: CD4+ or CD8+ T cells sorted from blood, collected in a trial of the OX40 agonist ivuxolimab. The source is an adult with an advanced solid tumor such as melanoma, head and neck, liver or kidney cancer.

V and J are TRBV6-6 and TRBJ2-5, with 7 bases identical to TRBD2. J lost 7 bases, V lost 0 bases, and 2 bases had no gene match. CDR3 length equals 13 residues. The V gene's germline CDR1 is MNHNY and CDR2 SVGAGI (reference sequence). CDR3 region: CASSYSPGGTQYF. CDR3 DNA sequence: TGTGCCAGCAGTTACTCACCGGGGGGGACCCAGTACTTC.

This clone appeared a few times. This rearrangement joins TRBV4-1 to TRBJ2-7; 7 bases align to TRBD2. CDR1 is MGHRA and CDR2 is YSYEKL in the germline V gene. This CDR3 is built from 15 residues. V lost 5 bases and J lost 2; bases outside the gene matches: 9. The CDR3 region is CASSDLWEGTYEQYF. The CDR3, as DNA: TGCGCCAGCAGCGACCTTTGGGAGGGAACCTACGAGCAGTACTTC.

V is TRBV5-3 and J is TRBJ2-7, with a possible D match to TRBD2 (7 bases). TRBV5-3 is an ORF for which the function is uncertain. The CDR3 loop spans 14 amino acids. Trimming cost V 6 bases and J 4 bases, with 17 bases left between them. Here the CDR3 DNA reads TGTGCCAGAACCCCCGGGGGGACACCATACGAGCAGTACTTC. It translates to CARTPGGTPYEQYF.

This chain connects TRBV28 to TRBJ1-2; a weak D match, TRBD1 (5 bases). This CDR3 is built from 13 residues. Per germline, CDR1 MDHEN and CDR2 SYDVKM. Deletions cut 4 bases from V and 6 bases from J, with 12 bases between. In nucleotides, the CDR3 is TGTGCCAGCAGTTGGGGCAGGGTGGATGGCTACACCTTC. It is translated as CASSWGRVDGYTF.

The J gene is TRBJ2-7, the V gene TRBV18, with a weak D call TRBD1 (6 bases). The germline V and J ends were trimmed by 0 bases and 5 bases, with 14 bases remaining between them. This CDR3 region has 15 residues. Germline V CDR1 and CDR2: KGHSH, LQKENI. CDR3 protein: CASSPPRGSKDEQYF. The CDR3 DNA reads as TGTGCCAGCTCACCACCGAGGGGGAGTAAAGACGAGCAGTACTTC.

V gene TRBV11-2 combines with J gene TRBJ2-5, with no clear D. V gave up 4 bases and J gave up 2 bases, with 11 bases separating them. CDR1 is SGHAT, CDR2 FQNNGV, per germline. The CDR3 runs to 14 residues. Written as DNA, the CDR3 is TGTGCCAGCAGCTCCCTGACACGGCAAGAGACCCAGTACTTC. As protein: CASSSLTRQETQYF.

This chain links TRBV6-5 with TRBJ2-1; TRBD2 aligns across 10 bases. Germline assignment: CDR1 MNHEY and CDR2 SVGAGI. V lost 4 bases and J lost 8; bases outside the gene matches: 8. CDR3 length equals 15 residues. CDR3 protein: CASSFSSGRTHEQFF. CDR3 nucleotides: TGTGCCAGCAGTTTCAGTAGCGGGAGGACCCATGAGCAGTTCTTC.

The V and J genes are TRBV23-1 and TRBJ1-4; possibly TRBD1 for D (5 bases). TRBV23-1 is flagged as an ORF with uncertain function. This CDR3 is 18 amino acids long. V gave up 0 bases and J gave up 7 bases, with 21 bases separating them. As DNA, the CDR3 is TGCGCCAGCAGTCAATCCGGGACTCTCATACCCGTCGGTGAAAAACTGTTTTTT. Translation gives CASSQSGTLIPVGEKLFF.

The V gene is TRBV18, the J gene TRBJ2-3; perhaps TRBD1 as D (6 bases). This CDR3 is 13 amino acids long. Trimming stripped 0 bases from V and 5 bases from J, with 6 bases between. Germline V lookup: CDR1 KGHSH, CDR2 LQKENI. CDR3 DNA sequence: TGTGCCAGCTCACCACCGGACAGAGATACGCAGTATTTT. It is translated as CASSPPDRDTQYF.

The chain links TRBV10-3 to TRBJ1-2, with D maybe TRBD1 (6 bases). V was pared by 11 bases and J by 7 bases, with 23 bases between. This CDR3 is 14 amino acids long. In germline, CDR1 is ENHRY, CDR2 SYGVKD. The CDR3 nucleotides read TGTGCCTCAAATACAGGGCCGGGGAGTGGTGGCTACACCTTC. As protein: CASNTGPGSGGYTF.

This sequence joins TRBV6-5 and TRBJ2-7, with 10 bases that match TRBD2. The germline V gene encodes CDR1 MNHEY and CDR2 SVGAGI. The CDR3 totals 14 residues. The V gene end was trimmed by 5 bases and the J gene end by 1 base; junction bases not matched to a gene: 2. CDR3 protein: CASSGLADSYEQYF. In DNA form, the CDR3 reads TGTGCCAGCAGTGGACTAGCGGATTCCTACGAGCAGTACTTC.

This clone has more than one count but fewer than ten. CDR3 nucleotides: TGTGCCAGCAACCAAAAGACAGGGGCTAACTATGGCTACACCTTC. As protein: CASNQKTGANYGYTF. The chain recombines TRBV7-2 with TRBJ1-2; 8 nucleotides align to TRBD1. CDR1 is SGHTA, CDR2 FQGNSA, per germline. The CDR3 has 15 amino acids. Trimming removed 7 bases from V and 0 bases from J; junction bases left unmatched: 7.

This chain links TRBV28 with TRBJ2-5; 9 positions agree with TRBD1. CDR3 length: 16 residues. Germline loops: CDR1 MDHEN, CDR2 SYDVKM. V lost 1 base to trimming and J lost 4 bases; unmatched junction nucleotides: 7. CDR3 nucleotides: TGTGCCAGCAGTTTATCTCCGGGACAGGGACCAGAGACCCAGTACTTC. This codes for CASSLSPGQGPETQYF.